The T cell receptor beta chain under discussion was sequenced for a study of T cell repertoires in ileal Crohn's disease. Background on the study: About half of patients got postoperative therapy: approximately twelve thiopurines, 18 anti-TNF.

Only in-frame clones appear in the TCRdb table, and some are missing; sequencing was by immunoSEQ multiplex PCR. In the table there are some 13,000 clones, 65% to 85% of which are singletons. Time point specified: neoterminal ileum biopsy at postoperative endoscopy, about 6 months after surgery. Trimming left V 0 bases short and J 3 bases short, with 6 bases between. The length of the CDR3 is 15 residues. Germline-derived CDR1 and CDR2 are MNHEY and SVGAGI. The sample taken for sequencing was ileal tissue. The chain carries TRBV6-5 and TRBJ2-6; D is possibly TRBD2 (5 bases). This sequence was found in an adult with Crohn's disease. The CDR3 reads CASSYSRGGANVLTF. The CDR3 nucleotides read TGTGCCAGCAGTTACTCACGGGGTGGGGCCAACGTCCTGACTTTC.